These 21 T cell receptor beta chains were all obtained from the same sample, sequenced in a study of blood T cell repertoires in COVID-19. Profiling relied on immunoSEQ multiplex PCR, and the TCRdb table lists in-frame clones only, not all of them. The sample includes a few hundred thousand clones, about 85% of them seen just once. Sequenced input: peripheral blood. The receptors shown here come from a human donor with COVID-19, enrolled during active disease. The donor label of this sample is uncertain.

V usage is TRBV3-1 (or the pseudogene TRBV3-2) and J usage is TRBJ2-5; 14 bases map to TRBD2. The V gene end was trimmed by 4 bases and the J gene end by 2 bases; junction bases not matched to a gene: 12. The germline V gene encodes CDR1 LGHDT and CDR2 YNNKEL (reference sequence). The CDR3 sequence is 19 residues long. DNA of the CDR3: TGTGCCAGCAGCCCGGGACTAGCGGGAGAGGGGGTGGGTCAAGAGACCCAGTACTTC. It specifies CASSPGLAGEGVGQETQYF.

This clone was seen a single time. V is TRBV28 and J is TRBJ1-6; TRBD1 is a possible D gene (5 bases). Germline CDR1 MDHEN, CDR2 SYDVKM. The CDR3 consists of 15 residues. Trimming shortened V by 5 bases and J by 6 bases, and 14 bases separated the two germline ends. The CDR3 is CASSPPAGLNSPLHF. CDR3 nucleotide sequence: TGTGCCAGCAGTCCTCCGGCAGGGCTTAATTCACCCCTCCACTTT. The entire variable domain, with the rest obtained from reference TRBV28 and TRBJ1-6, is as follows: DVKVTQSSRYLVKRTGEKVFLECVQDMDHENMFWYRQDPGLGLRLIYFSYDVKMKEKGDIPEGYSVSREKKERFSLILESASTNQTSMYLCASSPPAGLNSPLHFGNGTRLTVT.

V gene TRBV2 combines with J gene TRBJ2-5; TRBD1 is a possible D gene (6 bases). Trimming pared 5 bases from V and 5 bases from J, leaving 18 bases between. CDR1 is SNHLY and CDR2 is FYNNEI in the germline V gene. This CDR3 contains 15 residues. The CDR3: CASSPQTTGMETQYF. The DNA of the CDR3 is TGTGCCAGCAGTCCCCAAACTACAGGGATGGAGACCCAGTACTTC.

Written as DNA, the CDR3 is TGTGCCAGCAGCCCGGGACAGCAGTCAGATACGCAGTATTTT. Amino acids: CASSPGQQSDTQYF. The chain uses TRBV7-2 and TRBJ2-3; 7 bases align to TRBD1. This CDR3 is built from 14 residues. With V trimmed by 5 bases and J by 4 bases, 6 bases remained unmatched. Germline V lookup: CDR1 SGHTA, CDR2 FQGNSA.

The chain is built from TRBV30 and TRBJ1-4; D is possibly TRBD1 (5 bases). Germline V CDR1 and CDR2: GTSNPN, SVGIG (reference sequence). The germline V and J ends were trimmed by 3 bases and 7 bases, with 12 bases remaining between them. CDR3 size: 13 residues. The CDR3 DNA reads TGTGCCTGGAGCGCAGGGCCTCGTGAAAAACTGTTTTTT. Encoded protein: CAWSAGPREKLFF. The full variable domain, completed using reference TRBV30 and TRBJ1-4, is SQTIHQWPATLVQPVGSPLSLECTVEGTSNPNLYWYRQAAGRGLQLLFYSVGIGQISSEVPQNLSASRPQDRQFILSSKKLLLSDSGFYLCAWSAGPREKLFFGSGTQLSVL.

Written as DNA, the CDR3 is TGTGCCATCAGCTCGTCAGGGATCTACGAGCAGTACTTC. Protein product: CAISSSGIYEQYF. The gene calls are TRBV10-3 and TRBJ2-7, with a tentative D call TRBD1 (5 bases). CDR1 and CDR2 (germline): ENHRY, SYGVKD. CDR3 size: 13 residues. Trimming took 6 bases from V and 3 from J, leaving 12 bases between them.

The table lists this clone with a few counts. This chain's CDR3 is CASSEGAGYKDTEAFF. The DNA for the CDR3 is TGCGCCAGCAGTGAGGGGGCAGGTTATAAGGACACTGAAGCTTTCTTT. The chain has TRBV10-1 and TRBJ1-1, with D tentatively TRBD1 (5 bases). V lost 2 bases to trimming and J lost 3 bases, with 16 bases between them. The CDR3 sequence is 16 residues long. The germline V gene encodes CDR1 WNHNN and CDR2 SYGVQD (reference sequence).

This clone has a single count. The rearrangement joins TRBV28 to TRBJ1-2; no clear D. CDR1 and CDR2 from the germline V gene are MDHEN and SYDVKM. The CDR3 length is 14 residues. The V and J ends lost 10 bases and 0 bases respectively, with 15 bases between them. The CDR3 reads CATPSATTNYGYTF. CDR3 nucleotide sequence: TGTGCCACCCCCAGTGCGACAACTAACTATGGCTACACCTTC.

The CDR3 nucleotides are TGTGCCGCCGGGACAGGGGGGCTTTCTGGGGCCAACGTCCTGACTTTC. Amino acid sequence: CAAGTGGLSGANVLTF. This chain connects TRBV3-1 (or the pseudogene TRBV3-2) to TRBJ2-6; TRBD1 agrees at 11 bases. Germline V gene data show CDR1 as LGHDT and CDR2 as YNNKEL (reference sequence). This CDR3 has 16 amino acids. The V and J ends lost 11 bases and 1 base, in that order; junction bases with no gene match: 7.

This clone occurred a few times. The rearrangement uses TRBV18 and TRBJ1-4; D gene ambiguous. Trimming removed 8 bases at V and 5 bases at J, with 15 bases between. The CDR3 covers 14 residues. Germline CDR1 is KGHSH and CDR2 is LQKENI. CDR3 region: CASAIGRLNEKLFF. The CDR3 nucleotides are TGTGCCAGCGCAATAGGCAGGCTAAATGAAAAACTGTTTTTT.

V is TRBV28 and J is TRBJ1-5, with 7 bases aligning to TRBD1. The junction had 4 bases not matched to a gene; V was cut back by 5 bases and J by 0 bases. The length of the CDR3 is 15 residues. Germline values: CDR1 MDHEN, CDR2 SYDVKM. CDR3 residues: CASSLQGDSNQPQHF. CDR3 sequence (DNA): TGTGCCAGCAGTCTGCAGGGGGATAGCAATCAGCCCCAGCATTTT.

This sequence joins TRBV29-1 and TRBJ1-1, with a possible D match to TRBD1 (6 bases). Germline V CDR1 and CDR2: SQVTM, ANQGSEA. Trimming pared 7 bases from V and 5 bases from J, leaving 17 bases between. The CDR3 contains 13 residues. The CDR3 nucleotides read TGCAGCGCACGGGACACCCGTGAAACTGAAGCTTTCTTT. Translating gives CSARDTRETEAFF. Combining the CDR3 with reference TRBV29-1 and TRBJ1-1 gives the whole variable domain SAVISQKPSRDICQRGTSLTIQCQVDSQVTMMFWYRQQPGQSLTLIATANQGSEATYESGFVIDKFPISRPNLTFSTLTVSNMSPEDSSIYLCSARDTRETEAFFGQGTRLTVV.

The J gene is TRBJ2-1, the V gene TRBV30; 7 bases agree with TRBD2. The CDR3 runs to 15 residues. Germline values: CDR1 GTSNPN, CDR2 SVGIG (reference sequence). J lost 8 bases, V lost 0 bases, and 10 bases had no gene match. CDR3 coding DNA: TGTGCCTGGAGTGTTAAGAGCGGGAATAAGGATGAGCAGTTCTTC. It specifies CAWSVKSGNKDEQFF.

The rearrangement joins TRBV28 to TRBJ2-2; TRBD2 aligns across 11 bases. This CDR3 has 19 residues. From germline, CDR1 is MDHEN and CDR2 SYDVKM. V lost 5 bases, J lost 5 bases, and 16 bases stayed unmatched. The CDR3 bases are TGTGCCAGCAGTCCGCTCCTAGGGCTAGCGGGAGGTAGAACCGGGGAGCTGTTTTTT. Translation gives CASSPLLGLAGGRTGELFF.

This clone was detected only a few times. This rearrangement joins TRBV28 to TRBJ1-5, with TRBD1 as a possible D gene (5 bases). The germline V and J ends were trimmed by 6 bases and 0 bases, with 15 bases remaining between them. CDR1 is MDHEN and CDR2 is SYDVKM in the germline V gene. The CDR3 length is 16 residues. Here the CDR3 DNA reads TGTGCCAGCAGCTATGATCCAGGGAATAGCAATCAGCCCCAGCATTTT. Protein: CASSYDPGNSNQPQHF.

This clone came up once. The chain employs TRBV10-2 and TRBJ1-4; D possibly corresponds to TRBD1 (6 bases). V lost 6 bases and J lost 8, with 16 bases in between. Germline lookup yields CDR1 WSHSY and CDR2 SAAADI. This CDR3 has 14 residues. CDR3 sequence (DNA): TGCGCCAGCAGACCCGACAGGTCTGGCGAAAAACTGTTTTTT. Its translation is CASRPDRSGEKLFF.

There are a few counts of this clone. V usage is TRBV27 and J usage is TRBJ2-5; tentatively, D is TRBD2 (5 bases). Trimming stripped 2 bases from V and 10 bases from J, with 17 bases between. This CDR3 contains 14 residues. CDR1 and CDR2 from the germline V gene are MNHEY and SMNVEV (reference sequence). CDR3 amino acids: CASSLMAATGDQYF. The CDR3 nucleotides are TGTGCCAGCAGTTTAATGGCGGCCACCGGGGACCAGTACTTC.

This chain joins TRBV10-3 and TRBJ1-6, with 7 bases that match TRBD1. Germline values: CDR1 ENHRY, CDR2 SYGVKD. The CDR3 consists of 15 residues. After removal of 6 bases from V and 6 bases from J, the junction contained 8 bases not matched to a gene. The CDR3 DNA is TGTGCCATCAGATTAGGGGGCACCTTTAATTCACCCCTCCACTTT. Residues: CAIRLGGTFNSPLHF.

The chain couples TRBV5-1 to TRBJ1-2; D uncertain. This CDR3 contains 12 residues. V lost 5 bases to trimming and J lost 3 bases, with 8 bases between them. The germline gives CDR1 SGHRS, CDR2 YFSETQ. The CDR3 bases are TGCGCCAGCAGGAGGGAGGACTATGGCTACACCTTC. This encodes CASRREDYGYTF.

V gene TRBV20-1 combines with J gene TRBJ1-2; 7 bases map to TRBD1. The CDR3 spans 14 residues. From germline, CDR1 is DFQATT and CDR2 SNEGSKA (reference sequence). With V trimmed by 3 bases and J by 6 bases, 10 bases remained unmatched. Written as DNA, the CDR3 is TGCAGTGCTAGTGGAGAGGGGGCGTTTGATGGCTACACCTTC. Amino acids: CSASGEGAFDGYTF.

The rearrangement links TRBV7-2 to TRBJ1-5; 9 bases map to TRBD1. Trimming took 4 bases from V and 3 from J; bases not matched to a gene: 7. CDR1 and CDR2 (germline): SGHTA, FQGNSA. CDR3 size: 16 residues. As DNA, the CDR3 is TGTGCCAGCAGCTCGACAGGGGGAATGTTCAATCAGCCCCAGCATTTT. Residues: CASSSTGGMFNQPQHF.